This record looks at one T cell receptor beta chain sequence and its context. The sample originates from a study of shared clonotypes between healthy human individuals. CDR1 and CDR2 (germline): MGHRA, YSYEKL. The length of the CDR3 is 16 residues. The ends were cut back, 0 bases at V and 2 bases at J, with 13 bases in the middle. Assay: immunoSEQ multiplex PCR; the TCRdb copy retains only in-frame clones and omits some. The repertoire includes 400,000 to 500,000 clones, over 60% of them detected once, and around 13% sits in the top ten. Sequenced input: PBMCs. The V gene is TRBV4-1, the J gene TRBJ1-2; no firm D call. The receptor was isolated from a woman between 40 and 55 years old in good health. Some clones in this sample may be carry-over from other donors' samples. CDR3 residues: CASSQDPGYSNYGYTF. For the CDR3, the DNA is TGCGCCAGCAGCCAAGATCCGGGGTATAGCAACTATGGCTACACCTTC.